This entry concerns a single T cell receptor beta chain. This specimen comes from a study of blood T cell repertoires in COVID-19. Turning to the study itself: Spain, Italy and the United States supplied samples that represented acute and convalescent COVID-19.

This table comes from immunoSEQ multiplex PCR, and its TCRdb copy is limited to in-frame clones, with some not included. The data contain fewer than 350,000 clones, 81% of them seen just once; the ten biggest clones take up less than 3%. Germline CDR1 is SGHRS and CDR2 is YFSETQ. This CDR3 comprises 14 residues. V was clipped by 0 bases and J by 3 bases; unmatched bases: 2. The source material was peripheral blood. The receptor's source is a woman aged 60-70 years with active or convalescent COVID-19. The V call is TRBV5-1, the J call TRBJ1-1, with 7 bases lining up with TRBD1. CDR3 nucleotide sequence: TGCGCCAGCAGCTTGGCAGGGGGTGACACTGAAGCTTTCTTT. Translated: CASSLAGGDTEAFF.